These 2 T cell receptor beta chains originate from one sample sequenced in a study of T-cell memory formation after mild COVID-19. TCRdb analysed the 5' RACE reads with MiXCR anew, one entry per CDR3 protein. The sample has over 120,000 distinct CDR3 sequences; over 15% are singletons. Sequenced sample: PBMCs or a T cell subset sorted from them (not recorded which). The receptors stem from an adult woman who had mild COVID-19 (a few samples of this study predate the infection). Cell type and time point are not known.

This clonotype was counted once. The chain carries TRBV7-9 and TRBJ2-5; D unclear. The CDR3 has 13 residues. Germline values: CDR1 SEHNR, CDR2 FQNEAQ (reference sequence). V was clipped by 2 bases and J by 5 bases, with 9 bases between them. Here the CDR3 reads CASSLFVLETQYF. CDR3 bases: TGTGCCAGCAGCTTATTCGTCTTGGAGACCCAGTACTTC.

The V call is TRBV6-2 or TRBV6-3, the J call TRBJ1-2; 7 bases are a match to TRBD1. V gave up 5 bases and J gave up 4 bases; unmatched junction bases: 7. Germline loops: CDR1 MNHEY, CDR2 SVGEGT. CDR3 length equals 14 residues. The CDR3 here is CASSPGGFSYGYTF. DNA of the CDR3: TGTGCCAGCAGTCCAGGGGGTTTTTCCTATGGCTACACCTTC.